The 10 T cell receptor beta chains presented below share a single source sample, sequenced in a study of identical twins (TCRdb year 2016). The protocol used for the library was 5' RACE. Sequencing was performed on an Illumina HiSeq 2000. TCRdb passed the public sequencing reads through fastp at Q25 and MiXCR, retaining productive beta sequences. One record per CDR3 amino acid sequence lists the most common genes and DNA. For this sample the table gives 600,000 to 850,000 distinct CDR3 sequences, of which 15% to 20% were detected only once. The ten largest make up around 13% of the sample. The same data also went into a second study, on T cells expressing NK-cell markers.

Sequencing was performed on PBMCs. Every receptor here comes from a woman aged 18-29 years in good health.

The chain joins TRBV20-1 to TRBJ1-2; no reliable D call. V lost 6 bases, J lost 0 bases, and 17 bases lay in between. The CDR3 covers 15 residues. The germline gives CDR1 DFQATT, CDR2 SNEGSKA (reference sequence). CDR3 sequence: CSADLRTGSNYGYTF. The CDR3 DNA is TGCAGTGCCGACTTAAGGACGGGTTCTAACTATGGCTACACCTTC.

The genes are TRBV5-1 and TRBJ2-1; TRBD2 aligns across 15 bases. Germline V gene lookup returns CDR1 SGHRS and CDR2 YFSETQ. The CDR3 runs 17 residues. With 2 bases clipped from V and 15 bases from J, the junction kept 15 bases outside the gene matches. In nucleotides, the CDR3 is TGCGCCAGCAGCTTAGGACTAGCGGGAGGGCTTGTGGCTCTTACGTTCTTC. It encodes CASSLGLAGGLVALTFF.

This clonotype turned up a few times. V is TRBV20-1 and J is TRBJ1-1; TRBD1 might be the D (6 bases). V was clipped by 3 bases and J by 3 bases, with 11 bases between them. The CDR3 sequence is 13 residues long. Germline-derived CDR1 and CDR2 are DFQATT and SNEGSKA (reference sequence). CDR3 sequence reads: CSARKGVDTEAFF. CDR3 coding DNA: TGCAGTGCTAGGAAGGGGGTCGACACTGAAGCTTTCTTT.

This clonotype occurred a few times. V and J are TRBV12-3 or TRBV12-4 and TRBJ1-1, with 9 bases lining up with TRBD1. V lost 6 bases to trimming and J lost 1 base; unmatched junction nucleotides: 3. The CDR3 sequence is 14 residues long. The DNA for the CDR3 is TGTGCCAGCAGCTGGACAGGGGCGAACACTGAAGCTTTCTTT. This encodes CASSWTGANTEAFF.

The V call is TRBV6-1, the J call TRBJ1-1, with TRBD1 identical over 8 bases. Germline V gene lookup returns CDR1 MNHNS and CDR2 SASEGT. V lost 6 bases, J lost 5 bases, and 11 bases stayed unmatched. The CDR3 is 15 residues long. CDR3 nucleotide sequence: TGTGCCAGCAGCCCCACCCGGGACAGGTCAACTGAAGCTTTCTTT. It translates to CASSPTRDRSTEAFF.

This clonotype was seen more than once but under ten times. CDR3 sequence (DNA): TGCGCCAGCAGCTTGGGCGTAATAGGAGAAGAGACCCAGTTCTTC. Translating it yields CASSLGVIGEETQFF. V and J are TRBV5-1 and TRBJ2-5; no firm D call. The DNA end favors TRBJ2-1, so the J call may be wrong. Germline values: CDR1 SGHRS, CDR2 YFSETQ. The CDR3 is 15 residues long.

This chain links TRBV4-3 with TRBJ2-7; D is perhaps TRBD2 (6 bases). There are 16 residues in the CDR3. Germline CDR1 and CDR2: LGHNA and YSLEER. V lost 0 bases to trimming and J lost 3 bases, with 15 bases between them. The chain's CDR3 is CASSQDGSSAYYEQYF. The CDR3 nucleotides read TGCGCCAGCAGCCAAGATGGGTCTAGCGCCTACTACGAGCAGTACTTC.

The chain couples TRBV5-1 to TRBJ1-1; TRBD1 is a possible D gene (6 bases). This CDR3 has 17 amino acids. Germline V gene lookup returns CDR1 SGHRS and CDR2 YFSETQ. The germline V and J ends were trimmed by 4 bases and 1 base, with 20 bases remaining between them. DNA for the CDR3: TGCGCCAGCAGCCGAGATTTCCCGACAGGTCCGAACACTGAAGCTTTCTTT. Its protein is CASSRDFPTGPNTEAFF.

The rearrangement uses TRBV4-3 and TRBJ2-5, with TRBD1 matching 11 bases. In germline, CDR1 is LGHNA, CDR2 YSLEER. V was pared by 0 bases and J by 7 bases, with 7 bases of the junction left unmatched. This CDR3 is 16 amino acids long. CDR3: CASSQDSGQGAWTQYF. CDR3 in DNA: TGCGCCAGCAGCCAAGATAGTGGACAGGGGGCGTGGACCCAGTACTTC.

A few counts support this clonotype. The V call is TRBV5-1, the J call TRBJ2-1; TRBD1 or TRBD2 may be the D gene (5 bases each). The ends were cut back, 4 bases at V and 0 bases at J, with 14 bases in the middle. Germline V gene data show CDR1 as SGHRS and CDR2 as YFSETQ. The CDR3 covers 16 residues. This CDR3 is CASSIDSGSSYNEQFF. The CDR3 DNA sequence: TGCGCCAGCAGCATCGACAGCGGAAGCTCCTACAATGAGCAGTTCTTC.